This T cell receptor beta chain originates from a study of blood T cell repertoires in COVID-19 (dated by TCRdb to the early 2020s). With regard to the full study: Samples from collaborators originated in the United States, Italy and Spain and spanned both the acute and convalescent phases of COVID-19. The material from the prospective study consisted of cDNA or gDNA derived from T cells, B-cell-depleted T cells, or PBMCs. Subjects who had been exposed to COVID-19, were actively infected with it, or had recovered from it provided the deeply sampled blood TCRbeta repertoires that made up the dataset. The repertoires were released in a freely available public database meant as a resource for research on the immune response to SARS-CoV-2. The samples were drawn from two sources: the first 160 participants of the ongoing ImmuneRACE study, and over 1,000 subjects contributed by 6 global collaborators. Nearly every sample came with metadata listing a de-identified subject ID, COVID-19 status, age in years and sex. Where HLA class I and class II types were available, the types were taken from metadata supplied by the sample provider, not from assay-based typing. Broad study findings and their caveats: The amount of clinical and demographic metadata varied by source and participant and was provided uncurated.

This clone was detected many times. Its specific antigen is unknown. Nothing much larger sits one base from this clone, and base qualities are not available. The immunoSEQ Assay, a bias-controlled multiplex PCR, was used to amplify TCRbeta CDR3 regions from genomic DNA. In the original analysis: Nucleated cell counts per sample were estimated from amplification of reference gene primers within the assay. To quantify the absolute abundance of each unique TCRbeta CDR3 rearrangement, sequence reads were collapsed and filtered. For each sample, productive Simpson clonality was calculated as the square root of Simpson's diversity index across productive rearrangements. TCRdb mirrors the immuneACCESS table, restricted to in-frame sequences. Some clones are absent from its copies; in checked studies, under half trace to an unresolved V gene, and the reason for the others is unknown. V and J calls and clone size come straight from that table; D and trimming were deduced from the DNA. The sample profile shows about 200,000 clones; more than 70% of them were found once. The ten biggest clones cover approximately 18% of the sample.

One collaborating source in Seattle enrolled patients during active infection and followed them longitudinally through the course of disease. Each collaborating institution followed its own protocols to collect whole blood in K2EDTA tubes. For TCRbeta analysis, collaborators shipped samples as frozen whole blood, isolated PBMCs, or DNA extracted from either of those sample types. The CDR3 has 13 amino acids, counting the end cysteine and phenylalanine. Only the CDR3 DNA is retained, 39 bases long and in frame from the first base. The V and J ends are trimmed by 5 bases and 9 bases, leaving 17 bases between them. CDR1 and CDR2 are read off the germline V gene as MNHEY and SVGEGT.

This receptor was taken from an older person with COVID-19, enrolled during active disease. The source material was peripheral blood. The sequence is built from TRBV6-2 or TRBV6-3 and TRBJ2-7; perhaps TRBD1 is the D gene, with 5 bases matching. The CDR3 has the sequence CASSTDTASGQYF. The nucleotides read TGTGCCAGCAGTACGGACACCGCGAGTGGGCAGTACTTC.